These 25 T cell receptor beta chains share one sample of origin, sequenced in a study of blood T cell repertoires in COVID-19. Assay used: immunoSEQ multiplex PCR; TCRdb lists only in-frame clones, some missing. The sample has around 140,000 clones, more than 80% seen once; the top ten hold roughly 4.5%. Source material: peripheral blood. Every receptor here comes from a human donor in a cohort sampled during active COVID-19.

This rearrangement joins TRBV5-6 to TRBJ1-1, with TRBD1 matching over 8 bases. This CDR3 is 14 amino acids long. V lost 0 bases, J lost 8 bases, and 6 bases stayed unmatched. Per germline, CDR1 SGHDT and CDR2 YYEEEE. The CDR3 reads CASSLGGQGREAFF. The CDR3 DNA is TGTGCCAGCAGCTTGGGTGGACAGGGTAGGGAAGCTTTCTTT.

Here the CDR3 DNA reads TGCGCCAGCATGTATAAGGAGGCTAGCGGGAGCCCAGAGACCCAGTACTTC. Its protein is CASMYKEASGSPETQYF. The gene calls are TRBV10-1 and TRBJ2-5; 10 bases map to TRBD2. The CDR3 sequence is 17 residues long. V lost 7 bases, J lost 4 bases, and 15 bases stayed unmatched. CDR1 is WNHNN, CDR2 SYGVQD, per germline (reference sequence).

The gene calls are TRBV5-5 and TRBJ1-2; D uncertain. Germline-derived CDR1 and CDR2 are SGHKS and YYEKEE (reference sequence). V was trimmed by 3 bases and J by 4 bases, leaving 7 bases between them. The CDR3 extends over 12 amino acids. Here the CDR3 reads CASSSDFYGYTF. CDR3 nucleotides: TGTGCCAGCAGCTCAGACTTCTATGGCTACACCTTC.

The V and J genes are TRBV5-1 and TRBJ1-1, with D possibly matching TRBD1 (5 bases). The CDR3 is 13 amino acids. CDR1 is SGHRS, CDR2 YFSETQ, per germline. The V end was cut by 3 bases, the J end by 4 bases, with 10 bases between. The CDR3 bases are TGCGCCAGCAGCTCGGACGGGGGCACTGAAGCTTTCTTT. Translated, it gives CASSSDGGTEAFF.

The chain has TRBV18 and TRBJ2-7, with TRBD2 matching 11 bases. The V gene's germline CDR1 is KGHSH and CDR2 LQKENI. Germline trimming cut 3 bases from V and 7 bases from J; bases unmatched to any gene: 8. CDR3 length equals 15 residues. The CDR3 sequence is CASSPGLAGGMEQYV. The CDR3 DNA reads TGTGCCAGCTCACCCGGGCTAGCGGGAGGAATGGAGCAGTACGTC.

The CDR3 DNA sequence: TGTGCCAGCAGCGCTAGCGGGAGAGCGGGAGAGCAGTTCTTC. It specifies CASSASGRAGEQFF. V and J are TRBV9 and TRBJ2-1, with 10 bases that match TRBD2. Looked up from germline, CDR1 is SGDLS and CDR2 is YYNGEE. CDR3 length equals 14 residues. J was trimmed by 10 bases and V by 3 bases; bases with no gene match: 7.

The V and J genes are TRBV5-6 and TRBJ2-1; a possible D gene is TRBD1 (5 bases). Germline V gene lookup returns CDR1 SGHDT and CDR2 YYEEEE. The CDR3 is 14 amino acids. Trimming stripped 0 bases from V and 4 bases from J, with 8 bases between. The CDR3 is CASSLGTLYNEQFF. The CDR3 nucleotides are TGTGCCAGCAGCTTGGGGACACTTTACAATGAGCAGTTCTTC.

The chain employs TRBV6-6 and TRBJ2-4, with 7 bases matching TRBD1. The CDR3 covers 15 residues. Germline V gives CDR1 MNHNY, CDR2 SVGAGI (reference sequence). The V segment lost 6 bases and the J segment 0 bases; nucleotides outside the gene matches: 5. The CDR3, as DNA: TGTGCCAGCAGACGACAGGGTCTAGCCAAAAACATTCAGTACTTC. The encoded protein is CASRRQGLAKNIQYF.

This rearrangement joins TRBV4-2 to TRBJ2-2; 7 bases fit TRBD2. Germline loops: CDR1 LGHNA, CDR2 YNFKEQ. V shed 1 base, J shed 1 base, and the junction held 12 bases outside the gene matches. This CDR3 is built from 19 residues. This chain's CDR3 is CASSQGGGGPERNTGELFF. In DNA, the CDR3 is TGTGCCAGCAGCCAAGGGGGGGGAGGGCCCGAAAGGAACACCGGGGAGCTGTTTTTT.

This clone was detected only a few times. The J gene is TRBJ2-7, the V gene TRBV6-8; tentatively, D is TRBD2 (6 bases). CDR3 length: 15 amino acids. Trimming left V 6 bases short and J 0 bases short, with 15 bases between. Germline lookup yields CDR1 MNHGY and CDR2 SAAAGT. The CDR3 is CASSKRSGRSYEQYV. The DNA of the CDR3 is TGTGCCAGCAGCAAACGGAGCGGGCGCTCCTACGAGCAGTACGTC.

This CDR3 reads CASSLDVGYNEQFF. CDR3 nucleotides: TGTGCCAGCAGCTTAGATGTCGGCTACAATGAGCAGTTCTTC. The chain joins TRBV7-9 to TRBJ2-1; D uncertain. The CDR3 is made up of 14 amino acids. Germline assignment: CDR1 SEHNR and CDR2 FQNEAQ (reference sequence). V lost 1 base, J lost 3 bases, and 7 bases lay in between.

The chain joins TRBV5-3 to TRBJ2-2, with 12 bases matching TRBD1. TRBV5-3 is noted as an ORF with a role that remains uncertain. Trimming removed 10 bases from V and 7 bases from J; junction bases left unmatched: 20. CDR3 length equals 18 residues. The CDR3, as DNA: TGTGCCCGAGGCCCACCAGCATGGGACAGGGGGCATGTCGGGGAGCTGTTTTTT. Protein sequence: CARGPPAWDRGHVGELFF.

This clone was seen more than once but under ten times. V is TRBV9 and J is TRBJ2-3; D not certain. This CDR3 comprises 14 residues. Germline CDR1 SGDLS, CDR2 YYNGEE. Trimming took 5 bases from V and 1 from J, leaving 11 bases between them. DNA of the CDR3: TGTGCCAGCAGTAACGGTGGAGGCACAGATACGCAGTATTTT. Its protein is CASSNGGGTDTQYF.

The J gene is TRBJ2-7, the V gene TRBV5-1, with 8 nucleotides matching TRBD2. Looked up from germline, CDR1 is SGHRS and CDR2 is YFSETQ. CDR3 length equals 14 residues. Trimming at V came to 4 bases and at J to 6 bases, leaving 9 bases not matched to a gene. The CDR3 nucleotides read TGCGCCAGCAGCGCGACCGGGGGGGGGCGCGAGCAGTACGTC. Amino acid sequence: CASSATGGGREQYV.

This clone showed up just once. This rearrangement joins TRBV11-2 to TRBJ2-5, with 9 nucleotides matching TRBD2. Germline V gene lookup returns CDR1 SGHAT and CDR2 FQNNGV. V was clipped by 5 bases and J by 1 base; unmatched bases: 11. The length of the CDR3 is 17 residues. In nucleotides, the CDR3 is TGTGCCAGCAGCAGGACGGGAGCGGGGGGACGCCAAGAGACCCAGTACTTC. Protein product: CASSRTGAGGRQETQYF.

The V gene is TRBV7-9, the J gene TRBJ2-7; 10 nucleotides agree with TRBD1. Per the germline V gene, CDR1 is SEHNR and CDR2 is FQNEAQ (reference sequence). The J segment lost 5 bases and the V segment lost 5 bases, leaving 12 bases of the junction unmatched. The CDR3 is 16 amino acids. The CDR3 DNA reads as TGTGCCAGCAGCCAAAGTGGGAGACAGGGGGCCCACGAGCAGTACGTC. Encoded protein: CASSQSGRQGAHEQYV.

The V call is TRBV7-3, the J call TRBJ2-7; 8 bases line up with TRBD2. Per the germline V gene, CDR1 is SGHTA and CDR2 is FQGTGA. The length of the CDR3 is 18 residues. V dropped 1 base and J dropped 0; count of bases not matched to a gene: 11. The CDR3 region has the DNA TGTGCCAGCAGCTTAAAAACTAGCGGCCCCCATAGCTCCTACGAGCAGTACTTC. Residues: CASSLKTSGPHSSYEQYF. Drawing the rest from reference TRBV7-3 and TRBJ2-7, the complete variable domain is GAGVSQTPSNKVTEKGKYVELRCDPISGHTALYWYRQSLGQGPEFLIYFQGTGAADDSGLPNDRFFAVRPEGSVSTLKIQRTERGDSAVYLCASSLKTSGPHSSYEQYFGPGTRLTVT.

The gene calls are TRBV5-5 and TRBJ1-3, with a possible D match to TRBD1 (6 bases). Germline V gene sequence: CDR1 SGHKS, CDR2 YYEKEE (reference sequence). The CDR3 is made up of 17 amino acids. Trimming cost V 5 bases and J 0 bases, with 18 bases left between them. This CDR3 reads CASSSTITGRSGNTIYF. DNA for the CDR3: TGTGCCAGCAGTTCCACCATAACAGGGCGCTCTGGAAACACCATATATTTT.

The rearrangement links TRBV5-6 to TRBJ2-7, with a tentative D call TRBD2 (5 bases). V was pared by 6 bases and J by 3 bases, with 19 bases between. The CDR3 length is 15 residues. CDR1 and CDR2 (germline): SGHDT, YYEEEE. The CDR3 loop reads CASTRTPGEGYEQYV. The CDR3 DNA reads as TGTGCCAGCACTCGAACCCCAGGAGAGGGCTACGAGCAGTACGTC.

This clone showed up just once. The chain couples TRBV28 to TRBJ1-6; 8 bases match TRBD1. Germline CDR1 is MDHEN and CDR2 is SYDVKM. CDR3 length: 16 residues. V shed 4 bases, J shed 9 bases, and the junction held 11 bases outside the gene matches. CDR3 bases: TGTGCCAGCAGTTCCCCTAAGACAGGGGTAAGTTCACCCCTCCACTTT. It translates to CASSSPKTGVSSPLHF.

The chain links TRBV7-3 to TRBJ2-2; 9 positions match TRBD2. This CDR3 is built from 15 residues. Germline CDR1 reads SGHTA; CDR2 reads FQGTGA. Losses at the gene ends were 4 bases for V and 6 bases for J; bases not matched to a gene: 6. CDR3: CASSSPTSGSGELFF. CDR3 DNA: TGTGCCAGCAGCTCGCCAACTAGCGGGTCCGGGGAGCTGTTTTTT.

The chain is built from TRBV5-1 and TRBJ2-2, with D perhaps TRBD1 (6 bases). Trimming removed 0 bases from V and 5 bases from J, with 11 bases in between. The CDR3 is made up of 15 amino acids. The germline V gene has CDR1 SGHRS and CDR2 YFSETQ. CDR3 loop: CASSLDRVPTGELFF. The CDR3 DNA reads as TGCGCCAGCAGCTTGGACAGGGTCCCGACCGGGGAGCTGTTTTTT.

The table lists this clone with a few counts. The gene calls are TRBV12-5 and TRBJ2-2; D possibly corresponds to TRBD2 (6 bases). CDR3 length: 16 residues. Trimming left V 0 bases short and J 6 bases short, with 14 bases between. The germline CDR1 and CDR2 sequences are LGHNT and FRNRAP. The chain's CDR3 is CASGLVLGGPPGELFF. The CDR3 nucleotides read TGTGCTAGTGGTTTGGTACTAGGAGGGCCCCCCGGGGAGCTGTTTTTT.

This chain uses TRBV29-1 with TRBJ2-3, with D perhaps TRBD1 (7 bases). The CDR3 has 15 residues. V lost 7 bases and J 2 bases, leaving 19 bases between the germline ends. CDR1 and CDR2 from the germline V gene are SQVTM and ANQGSEA. The CDR3 sequence: CSARGQGGFTDTQYF. Written as DNA, the CDR3 is TGCAGCGCCCGGGGTCAGGGGGGCTTCACAGATACGCAGTATTTT.

The CDR3 is CSAHYRDTQYF. In DNA form, the CDR3 reads TGCAGCGCCCATTATCGGGATACGCAGTATTTT. The chain recombines TRBV29-1 with TRBJ2-3; D call uncertain. V lost 7 bases to trimming and J lost 6 bases, with 11 bases between them. Germline-derived CDR1 and CDR2 are SQVTM and ANQGSEA. This CDR3 has 11 residues.